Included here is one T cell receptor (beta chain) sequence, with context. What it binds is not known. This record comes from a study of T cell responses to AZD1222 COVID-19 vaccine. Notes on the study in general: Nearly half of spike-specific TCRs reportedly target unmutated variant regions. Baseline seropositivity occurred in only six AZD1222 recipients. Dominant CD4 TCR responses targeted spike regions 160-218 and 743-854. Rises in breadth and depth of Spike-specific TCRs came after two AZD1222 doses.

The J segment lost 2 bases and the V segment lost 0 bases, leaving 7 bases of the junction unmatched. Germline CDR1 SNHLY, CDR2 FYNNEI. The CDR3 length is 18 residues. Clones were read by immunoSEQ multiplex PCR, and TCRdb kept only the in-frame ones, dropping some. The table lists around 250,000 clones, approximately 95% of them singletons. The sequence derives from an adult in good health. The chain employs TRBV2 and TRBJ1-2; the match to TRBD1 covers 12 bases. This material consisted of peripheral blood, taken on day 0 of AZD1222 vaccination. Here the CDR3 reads CASSEAGGQGATNYGYTF. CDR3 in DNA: TGTGCCAGCAGTGAAGCGGGGGGACAGGGGGCGACGAACTATGGCTACACCTTC.